Listed below are T cell receptor beta chains from one sample, sequenced in a study of siplizumab effects on memory and regulatory T cells. Data came from immunoSEQ multiplex PCR; TCRdb stores just in-frame clones and leaves some out. This sample has about 110,000 clones; approximately 94% occur once, and the top ten carry around 0.32%. The sequencing sample was made of CD4+ T cells sorted from blood. The source is a human donor in good health. CDR3s include the opening cysteine and the closing phenylalanine or tryptophan. Each record gives: D gene, J gene, clone size, V gene, CDR3 protein, CDR3 DNA. D genes are given only for firm matches. A clone size is listed for some rows: how often the clone was seen (once, few, many), or a class if it is expanded.

D: -
J: TRBJ1-2
size: -
V: TRBV11-3
CDR3: CASSARGSDYGYTF
DNA: TGTGCCAGCAGCGCCCGGGGGTCCGATTATGGCTACACCTTC

D: -
J: TRBJ2-1
size: -
V: TRBV25-1
CDR3: CASRYSGPISEQFF
DNA: TGTGCCAGCAGGTATAGCGGACCCATCTCTGAGCAGTTCTTC

D: -
J: TRBJ1-3
size: -
V: TRBV6-1
CDR3: CASSSGGSGNTIYF
DNA: TGTGCCAGCAGTAGTGGAGGCTCTGGAAACACCATATATTTT

D: -
J: TRBJ2-1
size: -
V: TRBV4-3
CDR3: CASSQARRRSSYNEQFF
DNA: TGCGCCAGCAGCCAAGCCCGACGGAGGAGCTCCTACAATGAGCAGTTCTTC

D: TRBD2
J: TRBJ2-2
size: -
V: TRBV29-1
CDR3: CSAREGLAGANTGELFF
DNA: TGCAGCGCCCGAGAGGGGCTAGCGGGGGCGAACACCGGGGAGCTGTTTTTT

D: TRBD1
J: TRBJ1-3
size: -
V: TRBV28
CDR3: CASSPLGTGAGNTIYF
DNA: TGTGCCAGCAGTCCCCTCGGGACAGGGGCTGGAAACACCATATATTTT

D: -
J: TRBJ2-2
size: -
V: TRBV9
CDR3: CASSVDGNTGELFF
DNA: TGTGCCAGCAGCGTAGATGGGAACACCGGGGAGCTGTTTTTT

D: -
J: TRBJ2-3
size: -
V: TRBV5-1
CDR3: CASSLDFTDTQYF
DNA: TGCGCCAGCAGCTTAGACTTCACAGATACGCAGTATTTT

D: -
J: TRBJ1-2
size: -
V: TRBV5-3
CDR3: CARSLEFYGYTF
DNA: TGTGCCAGAAGCTTGGAGTTCTATGGCTACACCTTC

D: -
J: TRBJ2-2
size: -
V: TRBV19
CDR3: CASSTQPANTGELFF
DNA: TGTGCCAGTAGTACTCAGCCCGCGAACACCGGGGAGCTGTTTTTT

D: TRBD2
J: TRBJ2-7
size: -
V: TRBV7-9
CDR3: CASSLGGGYYEQYF
DNA: TGTGCCAGCAGCTTAGGCGGGGGGTACTACGAGCAGTACTTC

D: -
J: TRBJ2-7
size: once
V: TRBV7-2
CDR3: CASSLDGSGYEQYF
DNA: TGTGCCAGCAGCTTAGACGGTTCCGGCTACGAGCAGTACTTC

D: TRBD1
J: TRBJ2-7
size: -
V: TRBV15
CDR3: CATSRVRTGGPEQYF
DNA: TGTGCCACCAGCAGAGTGCGGACAGGGGGCCCCGAGCAGTACTTC

D: -
J: TRBJ1-1
size: -
V: TRBV2
CDR3: CASRRGHPPNTEAFF
DNA: TGTGCCAGCAGGAGGGGCCACCCGCCGAACACTGAAGCTTTCTTT

D: -
J: TRBJ2-5
size: -
V: TRBV15
CDR3: CATSRERRSETQYF
DNA: TGTGCCACCAGCAGGGAGCGGCGGTCGGAGACCCAGTACTTC

D: -
J: TRBJ2-5
size: -
V: TRBV5-6
CDR3: CASSWGGGRIVGTQYF
DNA: TGTGCCAGCAGCTGGGGTGGGGGAAGGATTGTTGGGACCCAGTACTTC

D: -
J: TRBJ1-2
size: -
V: TRBV11-2
CDR3: CASSPGLYGYTF
DNA: TGTGCCAGCAGCCCGGGCCTATATGGCTACACCTTC

D: -
J: TRBJ2-1
size: -
V: TRBV29-1
CDR3: CSVGQNNEQFF
DNA: TGCAGCGTTGGACAGAACAATGAGCAGTTCTTC

D: TRBD2
J: TRBJ2-7
size: -
V: TRBV7-2
CDR3: CASSLVAGEFYEQYF
DNA: TGTGCCAGCAGCTTAGTAGCGGGAGAGTTCTACGAGCAGTACTTC

D: TRBD1
J: TRBJ1-1
size: -
V: TRBV2
CDR3: CASDRTGLNTEAFF
DNA: TGTGCCAGCGATAGGACAGGACTGAACACTGAAGCTTTCTTT

D: TRBD2
J: TRBJ2-2
size: -
V: TRBV7-3
CDR3: CASSLIPGSGTGELFF
DNA: TGTGCCAGCAGCTTAATACCGGGTAGCGGGACCGGGGAGCTGTTTTTT

D: -
J: TRBJ2-1
size: -
V: TRBV2
CDR3: CASRELTSFEQFF
DNA: TGTGCCAGCAGAGAACTTACTAGCTTTGAGCAGTTCTTC

D: TRBD2
J: TRBJ2-7
size: -
V: TRBV10-2
CDR3: CASSETSGGVYEQYF
DNA: TGCGCCAGCAGTGAGACTAGCGGGGGGGTATACGAGCAGTACTTC

D: -
J: TRBJ1-2
size: once
V: TRBV27
CDR3: CASSQQGYGYTF
DNA: TGTGCCAGCAGCCAACAGGGCTATGGCTACACCTTC

D: -
J: TRBJ1-3
size: few
V: TRBV18
CDR3: CASSHERLMHPYF
DNA: TGTGCCAGCTCACACGAACGCCTGATGCACCCATATTTT

D: -
J: TRBJ2-6
size: -
V: TRBV7-8
CDR3: CASSFLASSGANVLTF
DNA: TGTGCCAGCAGCTTTCTGGCCTCCTCTGGGGCCAACGTCCTGACTTTC

D: -
J: TRBJ1-5
size: -
V: TRBV7-9
CDR3: CASSFAGNNQPQHF
DNA: TGTGCCAGCAGCTTTGCAGGAAACAATCAGCCCCAGCATTTT

D: -
J: TRBJ1-1
size: -
V: TRBV19
CDR3: CASSIQGGVNTEAFF
DNA: TGTGCCAGTAGTATTCAGGGTGGAGTGAACACTGAAGCTTTCTTT

D: -
J: TRBJ1-5
size: -
V: TRBV5-5
CDR3: CASSTDILVQPQHF
DNA: TGTGCCAGCAGCACGGACATTTTAGTCCAGCCCCAGCATTTT

D: TRBD1
J: TRBJ1-2
size: -
V: TRBV4-1
CDR3: CASSAPGQRNYGYTF
DNA: TGCGCCAGCAGCGCACCGGGACAGCGTAACTATGGCTACACCTTC

D: TRBD2
J: TRBJ2-1
size: -
V: TRBV6-1
CDR3: CASSYTSDNEQFF
DNA: TGTGCCAGCAGCTACACTAGCGACAATGAGCAGTTCTTC

D: TRBD1
J: TRBJ2-7
size: -
V: TRBV5-6
CDR3: CASSWGTGLYEQYF
DNA: TGTGCCAGCAGCTGGGGGACAGGCCTATACGAGCAGTACTTC

D: TRBD2
J: TRBJ2-2
size: -
V: TRBV6-1
CDR3: CASSVGLAGTNTGELFF
DNA: TGTGCCAGCAGTGTCGGACTAGCGGGGACAAACACCGGGGAGCTGTTTTTT

D: TRBD2
J: TRBJ2-5
size: medium-sized
V: TRBV5-4
CDR3: CASSLRTSGVETQYF
DNA: TGTGCCAGCAGCTTGCGGACTAGCGGGGTGGAGACCCAGTACTTC

D: TRBD1
J: TRBJ1-1
size: -
V: TRBV18
CDR3: CASSPPGQGMAFF
DNA: TGTGCCAGCTCACCACCGGGACAGGGAATGGCTTTCTTT

D: -
J: TRBJ1-4
size: -
V: TRBV28
CDR3: CASSSGRYEKLFF
DNA: TGTGCCAGCAGTTCCGGGAGGTATGAAAAACTGTTTTTT

D: -
J: TRBJ1-3
size: -
V: TRBV7-9
CDR3: CASSSQDMPGNTIYF
DNA: TGTGCCAGCAGCTCCCAGGACATGCCTGGAAACACCATATATTTT

D: TRBD1
J: TRBJ2-7
size: once
V: TRBV15
CDR3: CATSGSDRGLGEQYF
DNA: TGTGCCACCAGCGGCTCCGACAGGGGACTCGGCGAGCAGTACTTC

D: -
J: TRBJ1-1
size: -
V: TRBV19
CDR3: CASTDPNKSNTEAFF
DNA: TGTGCCAGTACCGATCCAAACAAGAGTAACACTGAAGCTTTCTTT

D: -
J: TRBJ1-5
size: -
V: TRBV11-1
CDR3: CASSLGSSQPQHF
DNA: TGTGCCAGCAGCTTAGGTTCGAGTCAGCCCCAGCATTTT

D: TRBD1
J: TRBJ2-3
size: -
V: TRBV30
CDR3: CAWGYRGRTDTQYF
DNA: TGTGCCTGGGGGTACAGGGGGCGAACTGATACGCAGTATTTT

D: TRBD1
J: TRBJ1-6
size: few
V: TRBV2
CDR3: CASRTGQGANSPLHF
DNA: TGTGCCAGCAGGACGGGACAGGGGGCTAATTCACCCCTCCACTTT

D: -
J: TRBJ1-2
size: few
V: TRBV19
CDR3: CATERSGRFSGYTF
DNA: TGTGCCACCGAAAGATCGGGACGTTTCTCTGGCTACACCTTC

D: TRBD2
J: TRBJ2-1
size: -
V: TRBV6-6
CDR3: CASSRLAGDSEQFF
DNA: TGTGCCAGCAGCCGACTAGCGGGGGACTCTGAGCAGTTCTTC

D: -
J: TRBJ2-1
size: -
V: TRBV12-5
CDR3: CASGLSSYNEQFF
DNA: TGTGCTAGTGGCCTAAGCTCCTACAATGAGCAGTTCTTC

D: -
J: TRBJ2-3
size: -
V: TRBV5-1
CDR3: CASSLDGTSTDTQYF
DNA: TGCGCCAGCAGCTTGGACGGGACTAGCACAGATACGCAGTATTTT

D: TRBD1
J: TRBJ1-1
size: -
V: TRBV5-1
CDR3: CASSLRTGGTEAFF
DNA: TGCGCCAGCAGCTTACGAACAGGGGGTACTGAAGCTTTCTTT

D: -
J: TRBJ1-4
size: -
V: TRBV23-1
CDR3: CASSQSLAGKLFF
DNA: TGCGCCAGCAGTCAATCGTTAGCCGGAAAACTGTTTTTT

D: TRBD2
J: TRBJ2-5
size: -
V: TRBV7-2
CDR3: CASSLTRTSGSNPGTQYF
DNA: TGTGCCAGCAGTCTCACCCGGACTAGCGGGAGCAACCCGGGGACCCAGTACTTC

D: -
J: TRBJ1-1
size: once
V: TRBV5-8
CDR3: CASSPRDGNTEAFF
DNA: TGTGCCAGCAGCCCCCGGGACGGGAACACTGAAGCTTTCTTT

D: TRBD2
J: TRBJ2-3
size: -
V: TRBV7-8
CDR3: CASSLSGGTDTQYF
DNA: TGTGCCAGCAGCTTAAGCGGGGGGACAGATACGCAGTATTTT

D: -
J: TRBJ1-4
size: -
V: TRBV5-6
CDR3: CASSLGQLNEKLFF
DNA: TGTGCCAGCAGCTTGGGACAGCTAAATGAAAAACTGTTTTTT

D: TRBD2
J: TRBJ2-1
size: -
V: TRBV5-1
CDR3: CASALAGGPDEQFF
DNA: TGCGCCAGCGCACTAGCGGGGGGGCCGGATGAGCAGTTCTTC

D: TRBD2
J: TRBJ2-2
size: -
V: TRBV5-8
CDR3: CASSLAGLAANTGELFF
DNA: TGTGCCAGCAGCTTGGCGGGACTAGCGGCGAACACCGGGGAGCTGTTTTTT

D: -
J: TRBJ1-2
size: -
V: TRBV7-2
CDR3: CASSLLRAYGYTF
DNA: TGTGCCAGCAGCTTACTCAGGGCCTATGGCTACACCTTC

D: -
J: TRBJ1-2
size: -
V: TRBV5-6
CDR3: CASSLDRNYGYTF
DNA: TGTGCCAGCAGCTTGGACAGAAACTATGGCTACACCTTC

D: TRBD1
J: TRBJ1-1
size: -
V: TRBV6-6
CDR3: CASSTKGGRVTEAFF
DNA: TGTGCCAGCAGTACAAAAGGGGGCAGGGTCACTGAAGCTTTCTTT